This TCR beta chain was recovered during a study of control samples from healthy donors and cancer patients. The protocol was immunoSEQ multiplex PCR, while the TCRdb copy is restricted to in-frame clones and leaves out a portion. The sample holds tens of thousands of clones; 85% to 90% are singletons and the top ten take approximately 40%. Germline CDR1 is SGHVS and CDR2 is FQNEAQ. This CDR3 contains 15 residues. Trimming cost V 7 bases and J 5 bases, with 18 bases left between them. Sequencing was performed on PBMCs. The chain employs TRBV7-8 and TRBJ1-5; D perhaps matches TRBD1 (5 bases). The receptor comes from a man over 45 with head and neck cancer. The CDR3 here is CASTKGRGGYQPQHF. Written as DNA, the CDR3 is TGTGCCAGCACCAAAGGGCGGGGCGGGTATCAGCCCCAGCATTTT. Variable domain in full (rest from reference TRBV7-8 and TRBJ1-5): GAGVSQSPRYKVAKRGQDVALRCDPISGHVSLFWYQQALGQGPEFLTYFQNEAQLDKSGLPSDRFFAERPEGSVSTLKIQRTQQEDSAVYLCASTKGRGGYQPQHFGDGTRLSIL.